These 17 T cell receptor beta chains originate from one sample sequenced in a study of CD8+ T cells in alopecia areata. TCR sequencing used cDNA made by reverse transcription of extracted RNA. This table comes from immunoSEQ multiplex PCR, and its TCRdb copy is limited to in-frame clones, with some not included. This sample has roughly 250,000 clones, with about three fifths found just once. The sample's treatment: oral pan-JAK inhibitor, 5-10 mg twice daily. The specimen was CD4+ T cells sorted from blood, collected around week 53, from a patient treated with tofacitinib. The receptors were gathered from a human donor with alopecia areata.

CDR3 nucleotide sequence: TGCAGCGTCGCGCAGGGGGCCTCTAATTCACCCCTCCACTTT. As protein: CSVAQGASNSPLHF. The J gene is TRBJ1-6, the V gene TRBV29-1; 8 bases fit TRBD1. The CDR3 covers 14 residues. The junction had 7 bases not matched to a gene; V was cut back by 6 bases and J by 6 bases. Germline-derived CDR1 and CDR2 are SQVTM and ANQGSEA.

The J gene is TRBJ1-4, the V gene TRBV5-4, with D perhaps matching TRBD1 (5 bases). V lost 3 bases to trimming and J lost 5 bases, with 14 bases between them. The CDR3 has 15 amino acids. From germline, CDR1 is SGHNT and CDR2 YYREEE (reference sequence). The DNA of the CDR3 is TGTGCCAGCAGCTCCTTGGAGGGGCAGAATGAAAAACTGTTTTTT. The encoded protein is CASSSLEGQNEKLFF.

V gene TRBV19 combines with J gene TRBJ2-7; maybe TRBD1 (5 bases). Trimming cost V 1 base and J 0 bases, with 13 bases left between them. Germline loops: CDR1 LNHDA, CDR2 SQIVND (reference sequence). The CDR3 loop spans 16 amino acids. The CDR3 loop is CASSIVGAGSSYEQYF. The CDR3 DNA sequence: TGTGCCAGTAGTATAGTAGGGGCAGGAAGCTCCTACGAGCAGTACTTC.

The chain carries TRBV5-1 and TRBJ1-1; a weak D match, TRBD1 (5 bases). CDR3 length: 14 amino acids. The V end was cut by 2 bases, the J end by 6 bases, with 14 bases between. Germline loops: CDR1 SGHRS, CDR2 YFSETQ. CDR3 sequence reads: CASSLARVNAEAFF. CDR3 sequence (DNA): TGCGCCAGCAGCTTAGCCAGGGTAAATGCTGAAGCTTTCTTT.

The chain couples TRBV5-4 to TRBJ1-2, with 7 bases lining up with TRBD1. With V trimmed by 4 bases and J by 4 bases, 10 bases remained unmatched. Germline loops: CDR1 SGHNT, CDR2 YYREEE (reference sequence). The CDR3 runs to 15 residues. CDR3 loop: CASSPGGQVPYGYTF. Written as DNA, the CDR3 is TGTGCCAGCAGCCCCGGTGGACAGGTACCCTATGGCTACACCTTC.

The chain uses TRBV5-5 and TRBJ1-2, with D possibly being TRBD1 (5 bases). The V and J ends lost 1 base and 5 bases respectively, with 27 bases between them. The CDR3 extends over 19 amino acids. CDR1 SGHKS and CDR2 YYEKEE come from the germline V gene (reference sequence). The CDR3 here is CASSLRGVETGRGVYGYTF. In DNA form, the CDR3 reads TGTGCCAGCAGCTTGCGGGGGGTAGAAACGGGACGAGGAGTTTATGGCTACACCTTC.

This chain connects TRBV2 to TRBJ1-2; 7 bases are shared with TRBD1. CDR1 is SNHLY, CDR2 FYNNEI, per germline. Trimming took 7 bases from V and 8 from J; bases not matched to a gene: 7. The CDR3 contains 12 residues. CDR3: CASKPDRSGYTF. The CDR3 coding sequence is TGTGCCAGCAAACCGGACAGGTCAGGCTACACCTTC.

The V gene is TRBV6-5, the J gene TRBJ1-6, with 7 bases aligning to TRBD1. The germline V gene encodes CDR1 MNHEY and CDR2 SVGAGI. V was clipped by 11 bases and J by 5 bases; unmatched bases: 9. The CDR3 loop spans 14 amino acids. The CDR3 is CAARRDSHNSPLHF. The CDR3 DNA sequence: TGTGCCGCCCGCCGGGACAGCCATAATTCACCCCTCCACTTT.

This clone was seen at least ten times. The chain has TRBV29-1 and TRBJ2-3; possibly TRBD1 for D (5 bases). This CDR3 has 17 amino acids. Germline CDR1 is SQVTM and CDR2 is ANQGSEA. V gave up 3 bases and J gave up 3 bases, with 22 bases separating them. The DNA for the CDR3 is TGCAGCGTTGACCACCGAGAGGTGGGGCTCAGGACAGATACGCAGTATTTT. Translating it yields CSVDHREVGLRTDTQYF.

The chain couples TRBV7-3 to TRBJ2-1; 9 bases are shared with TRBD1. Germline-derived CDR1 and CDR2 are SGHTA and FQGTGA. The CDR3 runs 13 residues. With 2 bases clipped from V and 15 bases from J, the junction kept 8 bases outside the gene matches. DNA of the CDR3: TGTGCCAGCAGCTTAGCCCTAGGACAGGGGTGGTTCTTC. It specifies CASSLALGQGWFF.

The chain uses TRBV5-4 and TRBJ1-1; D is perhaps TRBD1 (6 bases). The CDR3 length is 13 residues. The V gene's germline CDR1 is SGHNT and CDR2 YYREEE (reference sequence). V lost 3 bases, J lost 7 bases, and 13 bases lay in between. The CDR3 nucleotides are TGTGCCAGCAGCTCAACGAGACAGGATGAAGCTTTCTTT. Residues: CASSSTRQDEAFF.

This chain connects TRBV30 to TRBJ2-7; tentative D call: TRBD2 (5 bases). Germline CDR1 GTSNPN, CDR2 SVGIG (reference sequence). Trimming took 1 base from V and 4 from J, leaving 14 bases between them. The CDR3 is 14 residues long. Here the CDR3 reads CAWSAGFGGYEQYF. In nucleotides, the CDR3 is TGTGCCTGGAGTGCGGGGTTTGGTGGGTACGAGCAGTACTTC.

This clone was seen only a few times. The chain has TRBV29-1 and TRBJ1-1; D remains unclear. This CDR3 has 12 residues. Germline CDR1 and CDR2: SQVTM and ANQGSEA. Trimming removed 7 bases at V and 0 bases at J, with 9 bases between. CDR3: CSAAYMNTEAFF. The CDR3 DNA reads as TGCAGCGCTGCGTATATGAACACTGAAGCTTTCTTT.

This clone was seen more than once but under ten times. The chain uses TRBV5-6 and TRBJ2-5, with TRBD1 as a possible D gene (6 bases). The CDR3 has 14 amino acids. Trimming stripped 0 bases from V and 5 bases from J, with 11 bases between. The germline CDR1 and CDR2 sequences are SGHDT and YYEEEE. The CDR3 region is CASSLAGAEETQYF. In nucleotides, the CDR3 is TGTGCCAGCAGCTTGGCAGGGGCGGAGGAGACCCAGTACTTC.

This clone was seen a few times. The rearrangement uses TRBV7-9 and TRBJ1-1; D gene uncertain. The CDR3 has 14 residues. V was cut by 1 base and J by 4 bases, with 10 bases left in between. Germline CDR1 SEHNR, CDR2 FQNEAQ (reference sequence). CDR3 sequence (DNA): TGTGCCAGCAGCTTAGATTGGGGATCCACTGAAGCTTTCTTT. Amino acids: CASSLDWGSTEAFF.

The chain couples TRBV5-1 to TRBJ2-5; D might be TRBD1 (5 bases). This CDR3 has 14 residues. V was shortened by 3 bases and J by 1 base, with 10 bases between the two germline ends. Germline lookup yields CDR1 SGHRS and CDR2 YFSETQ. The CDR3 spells CASSSRQLQETQYF. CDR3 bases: TGCGCCAGCAGCTCTCGACAGCTCCAAGAGACCCAGTACTTC.

The CDR3 loop reads CSAFTGVEQYF. The CDR3 region has the DNA TGCAGTGCTTTTACAGGGGTAGAGCAGTACTTC. V is TRBV20-1 and J is TRBJ2-7, with 7 positions matching TRBD1. The CDR3 has 11 residues. V shed 5 bases and J 7 bases; nucleotides not matched to a gene: 5. Germline V gives CDR1 DFQATT, CDR2 SNEGSKA (reference sequence).